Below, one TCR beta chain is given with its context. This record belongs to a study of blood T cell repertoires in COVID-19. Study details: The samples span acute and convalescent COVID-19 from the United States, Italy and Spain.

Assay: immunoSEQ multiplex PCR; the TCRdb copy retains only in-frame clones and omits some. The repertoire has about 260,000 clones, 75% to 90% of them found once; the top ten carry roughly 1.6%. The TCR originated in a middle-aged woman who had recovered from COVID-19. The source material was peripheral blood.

This CDR3 is CASSLLRGAYNEQFF. The CDR3 DNA follows: TGTGCCAGCAGCCTCCTTCGGGGGGCATACAATGAGCAGTTCTTC. The chain uses TRBV7-9 and TRBJ2-1, with a weak D call TRBD2 (7 bases). The CDR3 runs 15 residues. Germline-derived CDR1 and CDR2 are SEHNR and FQNEAQ (reference sequence). Trimming stripped 5 bases from V and 4 bases from J, with 15 bases between.